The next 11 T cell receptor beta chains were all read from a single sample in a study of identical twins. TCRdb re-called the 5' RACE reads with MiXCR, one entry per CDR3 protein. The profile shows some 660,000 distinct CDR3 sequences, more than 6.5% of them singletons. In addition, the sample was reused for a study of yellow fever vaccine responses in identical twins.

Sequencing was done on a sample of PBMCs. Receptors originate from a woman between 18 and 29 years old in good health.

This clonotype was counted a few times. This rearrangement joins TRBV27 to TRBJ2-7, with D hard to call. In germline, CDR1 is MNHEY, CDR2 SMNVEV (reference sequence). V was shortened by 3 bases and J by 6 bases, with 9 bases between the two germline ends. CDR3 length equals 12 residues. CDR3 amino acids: CASSLPMGEQYF. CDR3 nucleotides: TGTGCCAGCAGTTTGCCAATGGGCGAGCAGTACTTC.

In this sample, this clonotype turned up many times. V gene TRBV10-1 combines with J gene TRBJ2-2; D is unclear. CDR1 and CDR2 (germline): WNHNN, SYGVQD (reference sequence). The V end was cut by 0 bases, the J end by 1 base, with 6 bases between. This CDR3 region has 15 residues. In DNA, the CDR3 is TGCGCCAGCAGTGAGTCGCCCCAGAACACCGGGGAGCTGTTTTTT. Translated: CASSESPQNTGELFF.

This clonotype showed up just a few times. The CDR3 spells CASKDGGVNIQYF. The CDR3 region has the DNA TGTGCCAGCAAGGATGGCGGGGTAAACATTCAGTACTTC. The chain uses TRBV6-2 or TRBV6-3 and TRBJ2-4, with D perhaps matching TRBD2 (6 bases). The germline gives CDR1 MNHEY, CDR2 SVGEGT. The V and J ends lost 7 bases and 6 bases respectively, with 13 bases between them. The CDR3 covers 13 residues.

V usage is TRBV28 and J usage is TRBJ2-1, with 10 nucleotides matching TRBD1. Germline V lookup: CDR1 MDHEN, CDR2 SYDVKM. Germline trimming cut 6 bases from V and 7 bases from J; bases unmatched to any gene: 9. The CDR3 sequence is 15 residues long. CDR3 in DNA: TGTGCCAGCAGCTACACGACAGGGGGCTATAATGAGCAGTTCTTC. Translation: CASSYTTGGYNEQFF.

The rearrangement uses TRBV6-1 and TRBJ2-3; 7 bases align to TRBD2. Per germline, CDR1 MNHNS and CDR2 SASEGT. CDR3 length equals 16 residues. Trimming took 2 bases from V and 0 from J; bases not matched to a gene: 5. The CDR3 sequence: CASSELRGTSTDTQYF. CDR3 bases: TGTGCCAGCAGTGAATTGCGGGGGACTAGCACAGATACGCAGTATTTT.

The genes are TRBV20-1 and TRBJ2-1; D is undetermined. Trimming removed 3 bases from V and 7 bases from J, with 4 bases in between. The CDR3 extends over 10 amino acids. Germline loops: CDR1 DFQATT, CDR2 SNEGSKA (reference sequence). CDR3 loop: CSASANEQFF. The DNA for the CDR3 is TGCAGTGCTAGCGCGAATGAGCAGTTCTTC.

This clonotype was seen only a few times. This CDR3 reads CASSSPGDNQPQHF. The CDR3 nucleotides are TGTGCCAGCAGTTCCCCAGGGGACAATCAGCCCCAGCATTTT. V usage is TRBV28 and J usage is TRBJ1-5; D may be TRBD1 (6 bases). Germline CDR1 is MDHEN and CDR2 is SYDVKM. The CDR3 is 14 residues long. The V gene lost 4 bases and the J gene lost 3 bases, with 10 bases spanning the gap.

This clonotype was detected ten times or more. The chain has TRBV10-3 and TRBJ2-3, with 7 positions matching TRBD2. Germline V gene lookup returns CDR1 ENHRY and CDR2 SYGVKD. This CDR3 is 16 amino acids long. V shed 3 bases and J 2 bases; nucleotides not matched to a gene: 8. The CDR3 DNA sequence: TGTGCCATCAGTGATTGGGAGGGCCGCGACACAGATACGCAGTATTTT. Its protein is CAISDWEGRDTDTQYF.

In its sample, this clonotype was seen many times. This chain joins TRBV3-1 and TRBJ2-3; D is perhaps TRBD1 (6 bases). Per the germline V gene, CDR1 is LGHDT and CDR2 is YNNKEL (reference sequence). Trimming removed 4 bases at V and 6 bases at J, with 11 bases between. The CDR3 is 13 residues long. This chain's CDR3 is CASSPGGSDTQYF. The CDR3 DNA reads TGTGCCAGCAGCCCTGGGGGCTCCGATACGCAGTATTTT.

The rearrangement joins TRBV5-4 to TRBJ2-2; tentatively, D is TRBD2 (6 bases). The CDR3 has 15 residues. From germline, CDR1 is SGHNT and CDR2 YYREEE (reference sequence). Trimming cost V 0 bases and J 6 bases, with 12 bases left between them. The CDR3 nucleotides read TGTGCCAGCAGCTTGGCGTGGGCGGGATCCGGGGAGCTGTTTTTT. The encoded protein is CASSLAWAGSGELFF.

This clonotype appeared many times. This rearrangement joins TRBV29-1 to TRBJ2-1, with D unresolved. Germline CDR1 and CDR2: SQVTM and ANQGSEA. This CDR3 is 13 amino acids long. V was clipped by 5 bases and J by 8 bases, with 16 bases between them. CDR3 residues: CSVRARTLYEQFF. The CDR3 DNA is TGCAGCGTTAGAGCACGAACACTCTATGAGCAGTTCTTC.